The clone carrying this T cell receptor beta chain was seen a handful of times. V was pared by 1 base and J by 3 bases, with 9 bases between. The CDR3 runs to 14 residues. Germline assignment: CDR1 LNHDA and CDR2 SQIVND (reference sequence). Study processing details: It was from reference gene primer amplification that nucleated cell counts were estimated. The method was immunoSEQ multiplex PCR; TCRdb's version includes in-frame clones alone and lacks a portion of them. V and J calls and clone size follow that table, whereas D and trimming were derived from the DNA. The data contain 150,000 or so clones, around three quarters of them singletons. This entry comes from a study of blood T cell repertoires in COVID-19. Background on the study: Acute and convalescent COVID-19 samples came from the United States, Italy and Spain. Sample material is recorded as cDNA or gDNA derived from T cells, B-cell-depleted T cells, or PBMCs.

Sequenced input: peripheral blood. This clonotype originated in a man at least 80 years old with acute or convalescent COVID-19. The chain links TRBV19 to TRBJ1-1; D unclear. CDR3 DNA sequence: TGTGCCAGTAGTATAGGAGGGTCTTACACTGAAGCTTTCTTT. Its translation: CASSIGGSYTEAFF.